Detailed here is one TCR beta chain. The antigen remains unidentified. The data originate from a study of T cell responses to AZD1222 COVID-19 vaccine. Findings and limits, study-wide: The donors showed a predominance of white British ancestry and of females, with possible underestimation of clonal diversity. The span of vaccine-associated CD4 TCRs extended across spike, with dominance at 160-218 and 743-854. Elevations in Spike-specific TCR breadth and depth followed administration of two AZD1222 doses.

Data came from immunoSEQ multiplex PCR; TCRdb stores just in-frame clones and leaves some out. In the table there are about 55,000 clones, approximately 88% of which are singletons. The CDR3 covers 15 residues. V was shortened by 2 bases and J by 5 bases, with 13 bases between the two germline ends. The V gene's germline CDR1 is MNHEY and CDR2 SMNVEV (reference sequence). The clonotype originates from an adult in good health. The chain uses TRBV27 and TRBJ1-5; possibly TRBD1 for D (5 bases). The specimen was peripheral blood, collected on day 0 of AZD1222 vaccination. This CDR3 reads CASSLAGKVDQPQHF. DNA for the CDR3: TGTGCCAGCAGTTTAGCAGGGAAGGTGGATCAGCCCCAGCATTTT.